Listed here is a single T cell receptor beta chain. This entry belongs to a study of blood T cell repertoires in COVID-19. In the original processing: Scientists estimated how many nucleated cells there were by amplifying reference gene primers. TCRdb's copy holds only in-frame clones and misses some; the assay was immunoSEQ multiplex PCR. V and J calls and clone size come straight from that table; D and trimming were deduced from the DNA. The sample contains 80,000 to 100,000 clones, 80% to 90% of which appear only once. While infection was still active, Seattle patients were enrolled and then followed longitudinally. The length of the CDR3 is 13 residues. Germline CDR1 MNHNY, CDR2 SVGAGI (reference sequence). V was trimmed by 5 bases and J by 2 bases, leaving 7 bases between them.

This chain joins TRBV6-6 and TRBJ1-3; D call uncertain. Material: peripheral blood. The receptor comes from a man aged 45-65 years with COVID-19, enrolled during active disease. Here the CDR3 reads CASSPRTGNTIYF. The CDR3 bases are TGTGCCAGCAGTCCCAGGACTGGAAACACCATATATTTT.